This entry lists 21 T cell receptor beta chains sequenced from one sample in a study of blood T cells in healthy people across ages. Through a sample-barcoded 5' primer and a J-beta primer mix, a second PCR was run for roughly 6 to 12 cycles. TCRdb re-derived calls from the 5' RACE reads in MiXCR, one entry per CDR3 protein. Among hundreds of thousands of distinct CDR3 sequences, 45% to 70% were seen once, and the ten largest hold approximately 24%. Material for sequencing was blood. These TCRs come from a man aged 40-55 years in good health.

The chain links TRBV20-1 to TRBJ2-1, with 10 bases identical to TRBD2. This CDR3 spans 14 amino acids. Germline CDR1 reads DFQATT; CDR2 reads SNEGSKA (reference sequence). Trimming took 3 bases from V and 6 from J; bases not matched to a gene: 5. CDR3 protein: CSASISGRVNEQFF. Written as DNA, the CDR3 is TGCAGTGCTAGTATCAGCGGGAGGGTCAATGAGCAGTTCTTC.

This clonotype was found a few times. The chain couples TRBV20-1 to TRBJ1-1; possibly TRBD1 for D (5 bases). The CDR3 consists of 12 residues. Looked up from germline, CDR1 is DFQATT and CDR2 is SNEGSKA (reference sequence). The V end was cut by 5 bases, the J end by 1 base, with 8 bases between. This CDR3 reads CSAEDKNTEAFF. The CDR3 region has the DNA TGCAGTGCTGAGGACAAGAACACTGAAGCTTTCTTT.

J is TRBJ1-2 and V is TRBV12-3 or TRBV12-4; D not resolved. V was cut by 8 bases and J by 9 bases, with 16 bases left in between. The CDR3 is 12 residues long. The CDR3 DNA is TGTGCCAGCCAGGACGGTTCTAGACGCTACACCTTC. Translation: CASQDGSRRYTF.

This clonotype turned up a few times. The J gene is TRBJ2-3, the V gene TRBV11-2; TRBD2 agrees at 13 bases. The CDR3 loop spans 16 amino acids. Germline lookup yields CDR1 SGHAT and CDR2 FQNNGV. V lost 3 bases, J lost 7 bases, and 7 bases stayed unmatched. CDR3 sequence (DNA): TGTGCCAGCAGCTTGGGACTAGCGGGACGCACGAATACGCAGTATTTT. This encodes CASSLGLAGRTNTQYF.

A few counts support this clonotype. V gene TRBV13 combines with J gene TRBJ2-7; a possible D gene is TRBD2 (5 bases). Per germline, CDR1 PRHDT and CDR2 FYEKMQ (reference sequence). The CDR3 contains 15 residues. Trimming cost V 2 bases and J 2 bases, with 13 bases left between them. CDR3 in amino acids: CASSLIVRATYEQYF. CDR3 DNA sequence: TGTGCCAGCAGCTTAATCGTGAGGGCCACCTACGAGCAGTACTTC. The full variable domain, rest sourced from reference TRBV13 and TRBJ2-7, is AAGVIQSPRHLIKEKRETATLKCYPIPRHDTVYWYQQGPGQDPQFLISFYEKMQSDKGSIPDRFSAQQFSDYHSELNMSSLELGDSALYFCASSLIVRATYEQYFGPGTRLTVT.

On this clonotype itself: The germline gene is not matched at one end of the junction; a read error may be the cause. This chain uses TRBV20-1 with TRBJ2-5; unclear D gene. The CDR3 consists of 18 residues. In germline, CDR1 is DFQATT, CDR2 SNEGSKA (reference sequence). In DNA, the CDR3 is TGCAGTGCTAGAGATCCCGACACCGGCCCCCATACACAAGAGGCCCAGTACTTC. Protein sequence: CSARDPDTGPHTQEAQYF.

This chain joins TRBV7-2 and TRBJ1-6, with TRBD1 matching 10 bases. This CDR3 spans 14 amino acids. Per germline, CDR1 SGHTA and CDR2 FQGNSA. J gave up 8 bases and V 5 bases, and 3 bases lay outside the gene matches. This chain's CDR3 is CASSRQGADSPLHF. The CDR3 nucleotides are TGTGCCAGCAGCAGACAGGGGGCTGATTCACCCCTCCACTTT. The full variable domain, with the rest looked up from reference TRBV7-2 and TRBJ1-6, is GAGVSQSPSNKVTEKGKDVELRCDPISGHTALYWYRQSLGQGLEFLIYFQGNSAPDKSGLPSDRFSAERTGGSVSTLTIQRTQQEDSAVYLCASSRQGADSPLHFGNGTRLTVT.

V gene TRBV24-1 combines with J gene TRBJ2-7; 7 nucleotides match TRBD1. The CDR3 contains 12 residues. V lost 9 bases, J lost 7 bases, and 8 bases stayed unmatched. In germline, CDR1 is KGHDR, CDR2 SFDVKD. DNA for the CDR3: TGTGCCACCGGGACAGAAACCAATGAGCAGTACTTC. Translated: CATGTETNEQYF.

V gene TRBV2 combines with J gene TRBJ2-1; possible D gene TRBD1, 5 bases. The CDR3 covers 17 residues. The ends were cut back, 2 bases at V and 0 bases at J, with 14 bases in the middle. Germline CDR1 is SNHLY and CDR2 is FYNNEI. In nucleotides, the CDR3 is TGTGCCAGCAGTGAACGGATGACAGTTAGCTCCTACAATGAGCAGTTCTTC. This encodes CASSERMTVSSYNEQFF.

The chain combines TRBV11-3 with TRBJ2-4; a weak D match, TRBD1 (6 bases). The assigned J gene may be wrong: the sequence end matches TRBJ2-5 better. Germline values: CDR1 SGHNT, CDR2 YENEEA. This CDR3 spans 15 amino acids. The CDR3 region is CASSLGIQGLGTQYF. CDR3 DNA sequence: TGTGCCAGCAGCTTAGGAATCCAGGGGTTGGGGACCCAGTACTTC.

The chain has TRBV20-1 and TRBJ2-3; 10 bases line up with TRBD2. The CDR3 is made up of 15 amino acids. V was pared by 1 base and J by 6 bases, with 7 bases of the junction left unmatched. CDR1 DFQATT and CDR2 SNEGSKA come from the germline V gene (reference sequence). The CDR3 protein is CSARVPSGRGDTQYF. The CDR3 nucleotides read TGCAGTGCTAGAGTTCCTAGCGGGAGAGGGGATACGCAGTATTTT.

The chain carries TRBV6-5 and TRBJ1-1; D call uncertain. CDR3 length: 11 residues. Germline V gives CDR1 MNHEY, CDR2 SVGAGI. V was clipped by 7 bases and J by 4 bases, with 7 bases between them. CDR3: CASTEGTEAFF. Here the CDR3 DNA reads TGTGCCAGCACGGAGGGCACTGAAGCTTTCTTT.

The chain employs TRBV3-1 and TRBJ2-3; D is ambiguous. The length of the CDR3 is 15 residues. Germline-derived CDR1 and CDR2 are LGHDT and YNNKEL (reference sequence). Trimming took 0 bases from V and 7 from J, leaving 14 bases between them. CDR3 sequence reads: CASSQEVSDRNTQYF. The CDR3 region has the DNA TGTGCCAGCAGCCAAGAGGTATCGGATAGAAATACGCAGTATTTT.

As to this clonotype: A much bigger clone sits one base away, suggesting this may be a read error. J is TRBJ2-7 and V is TRBV5-1; a possible D gene is TRBD1 (6 bases). CDR1 SGHRS and CDR2 YFSETQ come from the germline V gene. Trimming removed 4 bases at V and 6 bases at J, with 20 bases between. The CDR3 runs to 15 residues. This chain's CDR3 is CASSRDNLGVREQYF. The CDR3 nucleotides are TGCGCCAGCAGCCGGGACAATCTAGGGGTGCGCGAGCAGTACTTC.

The V call is TRBV20-1, the J call TRBJ2-1; 10 bases are shared with TRBD2. The CDR3 has 19 residues. Germline-derived CDR1 and CDR2 are DFQATT and SNEGSKA (reference sequence). The J segment lost 6 bases and the V segment lost 3 bases, leaving 20 bases of the junction unmatched. For the CDR3, the DNA is TGCAGTGCTAGCGGGGGGACTAGCGACCTAAAATGGGGTCGCAATGAGCAGTTCTTC. It translates to CSASGGTSDLKWGRNEQFF.

J is TRBJ1-2 and V is TRBV25-1, with TRBD1 matching 9 bases. This CDR3 is built from 14 residues. Trimming removed 2 bases from V and 8 bases from J; junction bases left unmatched: 6. Germline values: CDR1 MGHDK, CDR2 SYGVNS. CDR3 DNA: TGTGCCAGCAGTGAAGTGGGGACAGGGAGCGGCTACACCTTC. It is translated as CASSEVGTGSGYTF.

This rearrangement joins TRBV25-1 to TRBJ2-3; D is perhaps TRBD1 (7 bases). The CDR3 contains 17 residues. Per the germline V gene, CDR1 is MGHDK and CDR2 is SYGVNS. V was trimmed by 2 bases and J by 3 bases, leaving 18 bases between them. The CDR3 region is CASSEPRDRAGTDTQYF. DNA of the CDR3: TGTGCCAGCAGTGAACCCAGAGACAGGGCGGGGACAGATACGCAGTATTTT.

This clonotype has a handful of counts. The rearrangement uses TRBV7-9 and TRBJ1-2; unclear D gene. With 5 bases removed from V and 8 bases from J, the gap between germline ends came to 9 bases. There are 11 residues in the CDR3. Germline V CDR1 and CDR2: SEHNR, FQNEAQ (reference sequence). The CDR3 reads CASSPSTGYTF. The CDR3 DNA follows: TGTGCCAGCAGCCCTAGCACGGGCTACACCTTC.

This clonotype is a singleton in its sample. The chain combines TRBV28 with TRBJ1-1; D is undetermined. The CDR3 has 12 amino acids. Per the germline V gene, CDR1 is MDHEN and CDR2 is SYDVKM. V lost 11 bases and J lost 5, with 15 bases in between. Here the CDR3 DNA reads TGTGCCCTACGAAGATCGGGGACTGAAGCTTTCTTT. Its translation is CALRRSGTEAFF. Filled out from reference TRBV28 and TRBJ1-1, the complete variable domain reads DVKVTQSSRYLVKRTGEKVFLECVQDMDHENMFWYRQDPGLGLRLIYFSYDVKMKEKGDIPEGYSVSREKKERFSLILESASTNQTSMYLCALRRSGTEAFFGQGTRLTVV.

This clonotype was recorded once. One end of the junction fails to match germline, which may point to a read error. This sequence joins TRBV12-3 or TRBV12-4 and TRBJ1-6; D is ambiguous. There are 15 residues in the CDR3. The CDR3 sequence: CASSFSSGPDSPLHF. The CDR3 coding sequence is TGTGCCAGCAGTTTCTCCTCAGGTCCCGATTCACCTCTCCACTTT.

The sample holds a few counts of this clonotype. The genes are TRBV7-9 and TRBJ2-1; the D is unclear. Trimming removed 1 base at V and 9 bases at J, with 16 bases between. Germline V lookup: CDR1 SEHNR, CDR2 FQNEAQ (reference sequence). This CDR3 contains 15 residues. The CDR3 loop is CASSLVRPSRVEQFF. CDR3 DNA sequence: TGTGCCAGCAGCTTAGTGCGGCCAAGTAGAGTTGAGCAGTTCTTC.